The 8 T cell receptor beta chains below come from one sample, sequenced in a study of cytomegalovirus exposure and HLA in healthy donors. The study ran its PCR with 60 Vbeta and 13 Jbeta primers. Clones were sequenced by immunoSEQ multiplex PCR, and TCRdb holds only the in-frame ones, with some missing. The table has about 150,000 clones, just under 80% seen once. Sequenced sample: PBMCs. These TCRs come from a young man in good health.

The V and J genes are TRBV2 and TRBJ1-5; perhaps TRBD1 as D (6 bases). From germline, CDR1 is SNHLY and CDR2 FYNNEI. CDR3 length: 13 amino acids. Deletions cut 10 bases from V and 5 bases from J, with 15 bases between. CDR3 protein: CATQDSEHQPQHF. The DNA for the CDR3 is TGTGCCACCCAGGACAGCGAACATCAGCCCCAGCATTTT.

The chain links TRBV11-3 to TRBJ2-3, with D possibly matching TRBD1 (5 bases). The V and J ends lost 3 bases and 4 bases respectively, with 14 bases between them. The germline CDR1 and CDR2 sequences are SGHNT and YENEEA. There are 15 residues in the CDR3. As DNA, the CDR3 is TGTGCCAGCAGCTTCCAGGGCCCGCAGGCAGATACGCAGTATTTT. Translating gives CASSFQGPQADTQYF.

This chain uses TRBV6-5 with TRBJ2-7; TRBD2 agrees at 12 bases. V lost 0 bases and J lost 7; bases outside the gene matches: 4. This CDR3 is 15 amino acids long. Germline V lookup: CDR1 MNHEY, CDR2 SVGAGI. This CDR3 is CASSYSLAGGTEQYF. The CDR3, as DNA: TGTGCCAGCAGTTACTCTCTAGCGGGAGGGACTGAGCAGTACTTC.

The CDR3 DNA reads as TGTGCCAGCAGCTCGAGCCTCGGGACAGGCCACTACGAGCAGTACTTC. Protein: CASSSSLGTGHYEQYF. V and J are TRBV7-9 and TRBJ2-7; the match to TRBD1 covers 8 bases. Losses at the gene ends were 4 bases for V and 3 bases for J; bases not matched to a gene: 11. CDR1 is SEHNR, CDR2 FQNEAQ, per germline (reference sequence). This CDR3 has 16 amino acids.

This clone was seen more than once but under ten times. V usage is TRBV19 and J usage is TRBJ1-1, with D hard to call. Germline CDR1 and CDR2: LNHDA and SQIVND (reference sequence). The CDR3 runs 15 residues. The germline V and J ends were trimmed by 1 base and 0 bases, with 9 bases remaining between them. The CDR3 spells CASSIGRVMNTEAFF. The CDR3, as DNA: TGTGCCAGTAGTATAGGGAGGGTCATGAACACTGAAGCTTTCTTT.

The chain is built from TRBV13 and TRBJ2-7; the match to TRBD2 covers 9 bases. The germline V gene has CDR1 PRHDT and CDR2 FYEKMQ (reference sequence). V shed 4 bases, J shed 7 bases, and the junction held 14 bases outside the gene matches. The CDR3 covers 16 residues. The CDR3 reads CASSSGGFGLAGEQYF. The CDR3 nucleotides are TGTGCCAGCAGCTCGGGCGGATTTGGGCTAGCGGGGGAGCAGTACTTC.

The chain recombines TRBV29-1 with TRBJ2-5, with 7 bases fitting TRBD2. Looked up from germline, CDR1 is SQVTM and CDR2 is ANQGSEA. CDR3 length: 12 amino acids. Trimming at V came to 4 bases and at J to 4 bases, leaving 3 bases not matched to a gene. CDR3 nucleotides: TGCAGCGTTGCGGGGGGAGGAGAGACCCAGTACTTC. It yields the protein CSVAGGGETQYF.

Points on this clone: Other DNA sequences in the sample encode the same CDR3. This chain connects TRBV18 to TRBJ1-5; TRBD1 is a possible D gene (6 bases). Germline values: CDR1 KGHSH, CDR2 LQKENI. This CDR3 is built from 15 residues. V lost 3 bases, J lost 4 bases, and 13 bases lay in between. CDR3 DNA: TGTGCCAGCTCACCCCCGGGCAGGGGTAATCAGCCCCAGCATTTT. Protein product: CASSPPGRGNQPQHF. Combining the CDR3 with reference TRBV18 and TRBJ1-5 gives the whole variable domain NAGVMQNPRHLVRRRGQEARLRCSPMKGHSHVYWYRQLPEEGLKFMVYLQKENIIDESGMPKERFSAEFPKEGPSILRIQQVVRGDSAAYFCASSPPGRGNQPQHFGDGTRLSIL.